This T cell receptor (beta chain) was sequenced in a study of T cell repertoires in cytomegalovirus infection. The CDR3 totals 15 residues. V lost 0 bases to trimming and J lost 2 bases, with 11 bases between them. The V gene's germline CDR1 is MNHNS and CDR2 SASEGT. One entry per CDR3 protein, called by TCRdb with MiXCR from the reads. The table has around 770,000 distinct CDR3 sequences, under 35% seen once; the top ten hold around 13%. This clonotype has more than one count but fewer than ten. The antigen is not known. The receptor comes from a human donor in good health (CMV status not recorded). Some clones in this sample may be carry-over from other donors' samples. The sequenced sample was cultured CD8+ T cells from PBMCs, obtained from culture after CMV antigen stimulation. The chain uses TRBV6-1 and TRBJ2-7, with D uncertain. DNA of the CDR3: TGTGCCAGCAGTGAAGCGGGCGCAGCCACCTACGAGCAGTACTTC. Translated: CASSEAGAATYEQYF.